This T cell receptor (beta chain) originates from a study of tumor-infiltrating lymphocytes in primary liver carcinoma. Across the study: T1-T3 N0M0 was the stage of the tumors, which were roughly 4.2 to 11 cm across. General study results and limits: Tumor-adjacent and tumor-blood pairs shared a smaller degree of overlap than tumor region pairs.

Blood RNA came from unsorted whole blood; germline DNA was also extracted. The patients, who had chronic HBV infection, were treatment-naive (untreated). With 500 to 650 ng total RNA as template and a constant-region primer, TCR beta cDNA was made. Construction of TCR beta libraries relied on three successive nested multiplex PCR rounds employing slightly modified ARM-PCR. Amplification in the first two PCR rounds was performed using TRBV1-TRBV30 forward primers and a C-beta reverse primer for approximately 10 cycles each. In TCRdb, the multiplex PCR reads were re-called with MiXCR into one record per CDR3 protein. The data hold just over 300,000 distinct CDR3 sequences, with almost 60% observed a single time. In the case of this clonotype: The antigen is not known. This may arise from a read error, as a much more abundant clone is one base away.

This CDR3 region has 16 residues. Germline assignment: CDR1 SQVTM and CDR2 ANQGSEA. The V call is TRBV29-1, the J call TRBJ2-3; 12 bases fit TRBD2. Sequencing was done on a sample of peripheral blood. The TCR originated in a woman in her twenties or thirties with primary liver carcinoma and hepatitis B virus infection. The CDR3 region is CSVEDRLAGGPDMQYF. The CDR3 DNA reads TGCAGCGTTGAAGATCGTCTAGCGGGAGGGCCAGATATGCAGTATTTT.